The entry below describes one T cell receptor beta chain. The data were obtained in a study of T cell changes during pregnancy in multiple sclerosis. V lost 7 bases and J lost 4, with 10 bases in between. Germline CDR1 reads MNHNS; CDR2 reads SASEGT. CDR3 length: 13 residues. Generated by immunoSEQ multiplex PCR, the TCRdb table keeps only in-frame clones and is missing some. The sample shows 20,000 to 30,000 clones, approximately 89% of them seen only once. The material sequenced was CD8+ T cells from peripheral blood mononuclear cells, taken in the second trimester of pregnancy. The clonotype comes from a female donor with multiple sclerosis, enrolled in a pregnancy study. The rearrangement joins TRBV6-1 to TRBJ2-2, with no clear D. CDR3 sequence: CASIVSGTGELFF. The DNA for the CDR3 is TGTGCCAGCATAGTATCCGGCACCGGGGAGCTGTTTTTT.